This T cell receptor (beta chain) appears in the sequencing data of a study of early T cells in non-severe SARS-CoV-2 infection. From the 5' RACE reads, TCRdb called clonotypes with MiXCR, one entry per CDR3 protein. The sample lists about 60,000 distinct CDR3 sequences; roughly 12% were seen once. The CDR3 sequence is 14 residues long. Per germline, CDR1 SGHRS and CDR2 YFSETQ. With 4 bases clipped from V and 3 bases from J, the junction kept 3 bases outside the gene matches. Sequencing was performed on whole blood. The rearrangement links TRBV5-1 to TRBJ2-7, with TRBD2 matching over 11 bases. The clonotype originates from an adult who was a healthcare worker with PCR-confirmed SARS-CoV-2 infection or an uninfected control (not recorded which). This chain's CDR3 is CASSPLAGVYEQYF. CDR3 DNA sequence: TGCGCCAGCAGCCCACTAGCGGGAGTCTACGAGCAGTACTTC.